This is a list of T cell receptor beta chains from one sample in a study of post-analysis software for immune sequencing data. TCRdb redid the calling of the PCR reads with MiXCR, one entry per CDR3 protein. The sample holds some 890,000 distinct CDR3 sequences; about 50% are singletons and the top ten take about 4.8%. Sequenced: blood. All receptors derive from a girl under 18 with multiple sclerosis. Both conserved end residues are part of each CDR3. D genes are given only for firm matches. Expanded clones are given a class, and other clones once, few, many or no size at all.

CDR3: CASSEEGSGANVLTF
DNA: TGTGCCAGCAGTGAGGAAGGGTCTGGGGCCAACGTCCTGACTTTC
D: .
size: .
J: TRBJ2-6
V: TRBV25-1

CDR3: CASRTGLTYNSPLHF
DNA: TGTGCCAGCAGGACAGGCCTGACCTATAATTCACCCCTCCACTTT
D: .
size: .
J: TRBJ1-6
V: TRBV27

CDR3: CSVEELAPNEQFF
DNA: TGCAGCGTTGAAGAACTAGCCCCCAATGAGCAGTTCTTC
D: .
size: few
J: TRBJ2-1
V: TRBV29-1

CDR3: CASSTKETGLYEQYF
DNA: TGTGCCAGCAGTACTAAAGAGACAGGCCTTTACGAGCAGTACTTC
D: .
size: few
J: TRBJ2-7
V: TRBV12-3/TRBV12-4

CDR3: CASRAGNLNTDTQYF
DNA: TGTGCCAGCAGGGCCGGGAACCTCAACACAGATACGCAGTATTTT
D: .
size: .
J: TRBJ2-3
V: TRBV6-1

CDR3: CSVDTGAEAFF
DNA: TGCAGCGTTGATACAGGGGCTGAAGCTTTCTTT
D: TRBD1
size: .
J: TRBJ1-1
V: TRBV29-1

CDR3: CASSYSIGARGLTTEAFF
DNA: TGTGCCAGCAGTTACTCGATCGGGGCGCGGGGGCTGACCACTGAAGCTTTCTTT
D: .
size: .
J: TRBJ1-1
V: TRBV6-2/TRBV6-3

CDR3: CSVAEGANTEAFF
DNA: TGCAGCGTCGCCGAGGGTGCTAACACTGAAGCTTTCTTT
D: .
size: many
J: TRBJ1-1
V: TRBV29-1

CDR3: CSARKGQAGETQYF
DNA: TGCAGTGCTAGGAAGGGACAGGCGGGAGAGACCCAGTACTTC
D: TRBD1
size: few
J: TRBJ2-5
V: TRBV20-1

CDR3: CSAISGTAKNIQYF
DNA: TGCAGTGCTATTAGCGGGACAGCCAAAAACATTCAGTACTTC
D: TRBD2
size: .
J: TRBJ2-4
V: TRBV20-1

CDR3: CASSLGRLSVSTDTQYF
DNA: TGCGCCAGCAGCTTGGGACGACTGTCCGTTAGCACAGATACGCAGTATTTT
D: .
size: .
J: TRBJ2-3
V: TRBV5-1

CDR3: CASSPLSGDTDTQYF
DNA: TGCGCCAGCAGCCCGCTTAGTGGAGACACAGATACGCAGTATTTT
D: .
size: few
J: TRBJ2-3
V: TRBV5-1

CDR3: CASSQGQTLDTQYF
DNA: TGTGCCAGCAGCCAAGGACAGACGTTGGATACGCAGTATTTT
D: .
size: .
J: TRBJ2-3
V: TRBV11-2

CDR3: CASSLGQEIGYGYTF
DNA: TGTGCCAGCAGCTTGGGCCAGGAGATAGGCTATGGCTACACCTTC
D: .
size: .
J: TRBJ1-2
V: TRBV5-6

CDR3: CASSLDRVTGANVLTF
DNA: TGTGCCAGCAGCTTAGATAGGGTGACTGGGGCCAACGTCCTGACTTTC
D: .
size: few
J: TRBJ2-6
V: TRBV11-2

CDR3: CASLTSGDVETQYF
DNA: TGTGCCAGCTTGACTAGCGGGGATGTGGAGACCCAGTACTTC
D: TRBD2
size: .
J: TRBJ2-5
V: TRBV7-6

CDR3: CASTTREGVGANVLTF
DNA: TGTGCCAGCACTACTAGGGAGGGAGTTGGGGCCAACGTCCTGACTTTC
D: TRBD2
size: .
J: TRBJ2-6
V: TRBV12-3/TRBV12-4

CDR3: CSARDLSRGGNQPQHF
DNA: TGCAGTGCTAGAGATTTAAGCAGGGGAGGTAATCAGCCCCAGCATTTT
D: .
size: .
J: TRBJ1-5
V: TRBV20-1

CDR3: CASSQELVDTQYF
DNA: TGTGCCAGCAGCCAAGAGCTGGTCGATACGCAGTATTTT
D: .
size: few
J: TRBJ2-3
V: TRBV3-1

CDR3: CSALKDRAGSNQPQHF
DNA: TGCAGTGCCCTGAAGGACAGGGCCGGGAGCAATCAGCCCCAGCATTTT
D: TRBD1
size: .
J: TRBJ1-5
V: TRBV20-1

CDR3: CSARGQKLAKNIQYF
DNA: TGCAGTGCTAGAGGACAGAAGCTAGCCAAAAACATTCAGTACTTC
D: .
size: .
J: TRBJ2-4
V: TRBV20-1

CDR3: CASSFGPGSSSYEQYF
DNA: TGCGCCAGCAGCTTTGGTCCGGGCAGTTCCTCCTACGAGCAGTACTTC
D: .
size: .
J: TRBJ2-7
V: TRBV5-1

CDR3: CASSLAGGAGEQFF
DNA: TGTGCCAGCAGTTTGGCCGGGGGGGCCGGTGAGCAGTTCTTC
D: TRBD2
size: .
J: TRBJ2-1
V: TRBV12-3/TRBV12-4

CDR3: CSITGVSYEQYF
DNA: TGCAGTATAACGGGAGTAAGCTACGAGCAGTACTTC
D: .
size: .
J: TRBJ2-7
V: TRBV20-1

CDR3: CASSLRRWTGGEQPQHF
DNA: TGTGCCAGCAGCTTAAGGAGATGGACAGGGGGGGAACAGCCCCAGCATTTT
D: TRBD1
size: .
J: TRBJ1-5
V: TRBV7-6

CDR3: CASSLSTSSYHEQYF
DNA: TGTGCCAGCAGCCTGTCGACTAGCTCTTACCACGAGCAGTACTTC
D: TRBD2
size: few
J: TRBJ2-7
V: TRBV7-9

CDR3: CASSQVLRSGRAAYEQYF
DNA: TGCGCCAGCAGCCAAGTTCTTCGTAGCGGGAGGGCGGCCTACGAGCAGTACTTC
D: TRBD2
size: .
J: TRBJ2-7
V: TRBV4-1

CDR3: CASGPGLRRETQYF
DNA: TGTGCTAGTGGACCGGGACTACGTCGGGAGACCCAGTACTTC
D: TRBD2
size: few
J: TRBJ2-5
V: TRBV12-5

CDR3: CASSSGTSLADTQYF
DNA: TGTGCCAGCAGCTCCGGGACTAGTTTGGCGGATACGCAGTATTTT
D: TRBD2
size: .
J: TRBJ2-3
V: TRBV7-8

CDR3: CASSLKRAAYNEQFF
DNA: TGTGCCAGCAGCTTGAAGAGGGCGGCCTACAATGAGCAGTTCTTC
D: .
size: .
J: TRBJ2-1
V: TRBV11-2

CDR3: CSVEDHGVNTGELFF
DNA: TGCAGCGTTGAAGATCACGGGGTCAACACCGGGGAGCTGTTTTTT
D: .
size: .
J: TRBJ2-2
V: TRBV29-1

CDR3: CASRIGQQNYGYTF
DNA: TGCGCCAGCAGAATAGGACAGCAGAACTATGGCTACACCTTC
D: .
size: .
J: TRBJ1-2
V: TRBV5-1

CDR3: CASSLQRFEQFF
DNA: TGCGCCAGCAGCTTGCAGCGGTTTGAGCAGTTCTTC
D: .
size: few
J: TRBJ2-1
V: TRBV5-1

CDR3: CASSQQGASINEQFF
DNA: TGTGCCAGCAGTCAACAGGGGGCCTCTATCAATGAGCAGTTCTTC
D: TRBD1
size: .
J: TRBJ2-1
V: TRBV12-3/TRBV12-4

CDR3: CASSEGGNTDTQYF
DNA: TGTGCCAGCAGTGAGGGGGGGAACACAGATACGCAGTATTTT
D: .
size: once
J: TRBJ2-3
V: TRBV12-3/TRBV12-4

CDR3: CATSDTRARQDSYNEQFF
DNA: TGTGCCACCAGTGATACCCGGGCGAGACAGGATTCCTACAATGAGCAGTTCTTC
D: .
size: .
J: TRBJ2-1
V: TRBV24-1

CDR3: CASTVLGDSVKGYGYTF
DNA: TGTGCCAGCACCGTTTTGGGGGATAGTGTGAAGGGCTATGGCTACACCTTC
D: .
size: .
J: TRBJ1-2
V: TRBV28

CDR3: CASSHILGSYNEQFF
DNA: TGTGCCAGCAGCCATATCCTGGGGTCCTACAATGAGCAGTTCTTC
D: .
size: .
J: TRBJ2-1
V: TRBV7-3

CDR3: CASSKYNYGYTF
DNA: TGTGCCAGCAGCAAGTATAACTATGGCTACACCTTC
D: .
size: .
J: TRBJ1-2
V: TRBV21-1

CDR3: CASSAAEGLAGYEQYF
DNA: TGTGCCAGCAGCGCCGCAGAGGGACTAGCGGGCTACGAGCAGTACTTC
D: TRBD2
size: .
J: TRBJ2-7
V: TRBV7-6

CDR3: CASSQGGTDEQYF
DNA: TGTGCCAGCAGCCAAGGGGGGACAGACGAGCAGTACTTC
D: TRBD1
size: few
J: TRBJ2-7
V: TRBV3-1

CDR3: CASGGGVGYEQYF
DNA: TGTGCCAGCGGCGGCGGTGTTGGCTACGAGCAGTACTTC
D: .
size: few
J: TRBJ2-7
V: TRBV7-6

CDR3: CSGGRQQETQYF
DNA: TGCAGCGGAGGGCGACAGCAAGAGACCCAGTACTTC
D: .
size: .
J: TRBJ2-5
V: TRBV29-1

CDR3: CASSWGTSGINEQFF
DNA: TGTGCCAGCAGCTGGGGGACTAGCGGGATAAATGAGCAGTTCTTC
D: TRBD2
size: .
J: TRBJ2-1
V: TRBV7-8

CDR3: CSVVVLGGYTF
DNA: TGCAGCGTTGTCGTGTTGGGAGGCTACACCTTC
D: .
size: .
J: TRBJ1-2
V: TRBV29-1